Listed here are 4 T cell receptor beta chains from one sample, sequenced in a study of CD8 T cells in Susac syndrome. The RNA, roughly 0.45 to 1 ug, was put through reverse transcription using random hexamers. TCRdb reprocessed the immunoSEQ multiplex PCR reads with MiXCR, giving one entry per CDR3 protein. The sample records about 290,000 distinct CDR3 sequences, roughly 85% being singletons. Material for sequencing was CD8+ T cells from PBMCs. All receptors come from a human donor with multiple sclerosis.

The chain is built from TRBV7-9 and TRBJ2-3; TRBD2 matches 7 bases. From germline, CDR1 is SEHNR and CDR2 FQNEAQ (reference sequence). The CDR3 sequence is 10 residues long. The V segment lost 10 bases and the J segment 5 bases; nucleotides outside the gene matches: 0. CDR3 DNA sequence: TGTGCCACGGGGGGAGATACGCAGTATTTT. Its protein product is CATGGDTQYF.

The V gene is TRBV27, the J gene TRBJ1-5; a possible D gene is TRBD1 (6 bases). Germline assignment: CDR1 MNHEY and CDR2 SMNVEV (reference sequence). Trimming cost V 3 bases and J 5 bases, with 14 bases left between them. The CDR3 runs to 15 residues. CDR3 in amino acids: CASSFGQGKYQPQHF. The CDR3 DNA sequence: TGTGCCAGCAGTTTTGGGCAGGGGAAATATCAGCCCCAGCATTTT.

The chain carries TRBV12-3 or TRBV12-4 and TRBJ2-5, with D maybe TRBD2 (6 bases). This CDR3 region has 16 residues. Trimming left V 6 bases short and J 1 base short, with 18 bases between. DNA of the CDR3: TGTGCCAGCAGCCCGCGACCTGGAGGGTCCCAAGAGACCCAGTACTTC. This translates into CASSPRPGGSQETQYF.

The rearrangement joins TRBV27 to TRBJ1-1; no clear D gene. V was cut by 8 bases and J by 1 base, with 17 bases left in between. This CDR3 comprises 15 residues. The germline CDR1 and CDR2 sequences are MNHEY and SMNVEV (reference sequence). The CDR3 region is CASGEAYLGNTEAFF. In DNA form, the CDR3 reads TGTGCCAGCGGTGAAGCGTACTTAGGGAACACTGAAGCTTTCTTT.